The 20 T cell receptor beta chains below come from one sample, sequenced in a study of cytomegalovirus exposure and HLA in healthy donors. The PCR ran on 60 Vbeta and 13 Jbeta primers. Clones were sequenced by immunoSEQ multiplex PCR, and TCRdb holds only the in-frame ones, with some missing. The repertoire consists of around 50,000 clones, with roughly four fifths occurring once and the leading ten covering around 1.7%. Material for sequencing was PBMCs. The receptors derive from a man in his forties or fifties in good health and CMV-seronegative.

J is TRBJ2-1 and V is TRBV10-3; D gene ambiguous. In germline, CDR1 is ENHRY, CDR2 SYGVKD. The ends were cut back, 7 bases at V and 2 bases at J, with 6 bases in the middle. The CDR3 length is 12 residues. In DNA, the CDR3 is TGTGCCATCACTTCCGCCTACAATGAGCAGTTCTTC. Its protein product is CAITSAYNEQFF.

The chain uses TRBV6-1 and TRBJ2-2; perhaps TRBD2 as D (5 bases). Trimming left V 7 bases short and J 5 bases short, with 17 bases between. CDR1 and CDR2 from the germline V gene are MNHNS and SASEGT. The CDR3 runs 15 residues. The CDR3 here is CASTRATSGTGELFF. The CDR3 DNA sequence: TGTGCCAGCACTAGAGCCACGTCGGGAACCGGGGAGCTGTTTTTT.

The chain combines TRBV4-1 with TRBJ1-2, with D unresolved. This CDR3 has 14 amino acids. The germline CDR1 and CDR2 sequences are MGHRA and YSYEKL. V lost 0 bases, J lost 5 bases, and 10 bases lay in between. This CDR3 reads CASSQDPRGYGYTF. CDR3 DNA sequence: TGCGCCAGCAGCCAAGACCCGCGAGGTTATGGCTACACCTTC.

The chain uses TRBV19 and TRBJ2-3; TRBD2 aligns across 8 bases. Unmatched junction bases numbered 25, after V lost 8 bases and J lost 6 bases. The CDR3 loop spans 19 amino acids. In germline, CDR1 is LNHDA, CDR2 SQIVND (reference sequence). The CDR3 is CASQGGLLERGSFADTQYF. Written as DNA, the CDR3 is TGTGCCAGTCAAGGGGGGTTGTTGGAGCGGGGGTCGTTTGCGGATACGCAGTATTTT.

This clone was detected a few times. This chain links TRBV5-6 with TRBJ2-7, with 9 bases fitting TRBD1. Per germline, CDR1 SGHDT and CDR2 YYEEEE. The CDR3 consists of 14 residues. V shed 4 bases and J 2 bases; nucleotides not matched to a gene: 4. The CDR3 spells CASSVRDRAYEQYF. DNA of the CDR3: TGTGCCAGCAGCGTCCGGGACAGGGCCTACGAGCAGTACTTC.

The V call is TRBV9, the J call TRBJ1-1; the D is unclear. Germline CDR1 SGDLS, CDR2 YYNGEE. CDR3 length: 13 residues. V lost 4 bases and J 0 bases, leaving 7 bases between the germline ends. This CDR3 is CASSWQMNTEAFF. CDR3 bases: TGTGCCAGCAGCTGGCAGATGAACACTGAAGCTTTCTTT.

CDR3 DNA sequence: TGTGCCAGCAGTTATGATCCGGAAGAGACCCAGTACTTC. It is translated as CASSYDPEETQYF. V is TRBV6-5 and J is TRBJ2-5; no reliable D call. CDR3 length: 13 residues. Trimming removed 3 bases at V and 3 bases at J, with 8 bases between. Germline lookup yields CDR1 MNHEY and CDR2 SVGAGI.

The rearrangement links TRBV18 to TRBJ1-2; perhaps TRBD1 as D (5 bases). The germline gives CDR1 KGHSH, CDR2 LQKENI. The CDR3 has 13 amino acids. V lost 1 base to trimming and J lost 8 bases, with 11 bases between them. The CDR3 nucleotides read TGTGCCAGCTCACCACAGGGGTTCCAGGGCTACACCTTC. This gives the protein CASSPQGFQGYTF.

The chain recombines TRBV21-1 with TRBJ1-5; the table's D call, TRBD1, has no DNA check behind it. TRBV21-1 represents a pseudogene. This CDR3 spans 13 amino acids. The CDR3 sequence is CASSSQGNQPQHF. The CDR3 DNA reads TGTGCCAGCAGCAGCCAGGGGAATCAGCCCCAGCATTTT.

This sequence joins TRBV2 and TRBJ1-2; maybe TRBD1 (5 bases). CDR3 length: 17 amino acids. Germline lookup yields CDR1 SNHLY and CDR2 FYNNEI. Trimming removed 0 bases at V and 8 bases at J, with 22 bases between. The CDR3 DNA is TGTGCCAGCAGTGAAGCCCTTTTCCCCGGGCAGGGTCAGGGCTACACCTTC. Amino acid sequence: CASSEALFPGQGQGYTF.

As concerns this clone: The identical CDR3 is also encoded by other nucleotide sequences in the sample. This chain uses TRBV19 with TRBJ1-6; 10 bases align to TRBD1. The length of the CDR3 is 15 residues. V was clipped by 6 bases and J by 10 bases; unmatched bases: 9. Germline loops: CDR1 LNHDA, CDR2 SQIVND (reference sequence). The CDR3 DNA sequence: TGTGCCAGTAGAGGTGGAGACAGGGGGCACTCACCCCTCCACTTT. Amino acid sequence: CASRGGDRGHSPLHF.

The V call is TRBV29-1, the J call TRBJ1-3; no definite D call. This CDR3 spans 14 amino acids. V shed 1 base and J shed 3 bases, with 10 bases lying between them. Germline loops: CDR1 SQVTM, CDR2 ANQGSEA. The CDR3 region is CSVEGAGYGNTIYF. Here the CDR3 DNA reads TGCAGCGTTGAAGGTGCGGGTTATGGAAACACCATATATTTT.

This chain uses TRBV6-1 with TRBJ2-2; D gene unclear. CDR3 length: 14 residues. Trimming pared 5 bases from V and 4 bases from J, leaving 11 bases between. Germline V gene lookup returns CDR1 MNHNS and CDR2 SASEGT. DNA of the CDR3: TGTGCCAGCAGTTCTTTACAGACCACCGGGGAGCTGTTTTTT. Translated: CASSSLQTTGELFF.

V usage is TRBV25-1 and J usage is TRBJ1-1, with unresolved D. The ends were cut back, 2 bases at V and 0 bases at J, with 7 bases in the middle. Germline CDR1 is MGHDK and CDR2 is SYGVNS. The CDR3 consists of 14 residues. Written as DNA, the CDR3 is TGTGCCAGCAGTGAAGGGAGTTTGAACACTGAAGCTTTCTTT. Protein sequence: CASSEGSLNTEAFF.

This rearrangement joins TRBV4-3 to TRBJ2-6; TRBD2 might be the D (7 bases). Germline V lookup: CDR1 LGHNA, CDR2 YSLEER. The CDR3 has 19 amino acids. V was shortened by 0 bases and J by 4 bases, with 19 bases between the two germline ends. The CDR3 sequence is CASSQDTRGAWGGANVLTF. CDR3 DNA sequence: TGCGCCAGCAGCCAAGATACTCGGGGGGCGTGGGGAGGGGCCAACGTCCTGACTTTC.

The V and J genes are TRBV5-1 and TRBJ2-1, with 13 positions matching TRBD2. The CDR3 spans 14 residues. Germline values: CDR1 SGHRS, CDR2 YFSETQ. The V segment lost 7 bases and the J segment 3 bases; nucleotides outside the gene matches: 1. The CDR3 DNA reads TGCGCCAGCCGACTAGCGGGGGGCTACAATGAGCAGTTCTTC. Its translation: CASRLAGGYNEQFF.

The gene calls are TRBV7-2 and TRBJ2-4; D possibly corresponds to TRBD2 (5 bases). Germline V gives CDR1 SGHTA, CDR2 FQGNSA. The CDR3 extends over 13 amino acids. V was cut by 1 base and J by 15 bases, with 16 bases left in between. The CDR3 sequence is CASSLGPLAVPYF. Written as DNA, the CDR3 is TGTGCCAGCAGCTTAGGTCCTCTAGCAGTTCCGTACTTC.

The V gene is TRBV5-5, the J gene TRBJ2-7; D is possibly TRBD1 (5 bases). Trimming shortened V by 7 bases and J by 2 bases, and 13 bases separated the two germline ends. Per the germline V gene, CDR1 is SGHKS and CDR2 is YYEKEE (reference sequence). The CDR3 loop spans 13 amino acids. CDR3: CASLGAGTYEQYF. The CDR3 DNA sequence: TGTGCCAGCCTAGGGGCCGGAACCTACGAGCAGTACTTC.

The CDR3 DNA sequence: TGTGCTAGTGGTTTGGAGACAGCTAACACCGGGGAGCTGTTTTTT. Residues: CASGLETANTGELFF. This chain joins TRBV12-5 and TRBJ2-2; the D gene is possibly TRBD1 (5 bases). Germline V lookup: CDR1 LGHNT, CDR2 FRNRAP. The CDR3 runs 15 residues. V lost 1 base and J lost 2, with 8 bases in between.

This clone was detected a few times. The chain combines TRBV6-5 with TRBJ1-6; 7 bases align to TRBD1. Germline V gives CDR1 MNHEY, CDR2 SVGAGI. V gave up 4 bases and J gave up 8 bases; unmatched junction bases: 8. This CDR3 is built from 15 residues. The CDR3 reads CASSSLQGFDSPLHF. CDR3 bases: TGTGCCAGCAGTTCACTACAGGGGTTTGATTCACCCCTCCACTTT.